Below, 29 T cell receptor beta chains from the same sample are listed, as sequenced in a study of T cells in Graves' hyperthyroidism and ophthalmopathy (dated by TCRdb to between 2019 and 2020). Receptor amplification or capture employed multiplex PCR. Data came from an Illumina HiSeq 2000. The TCR beta CDR3 regions were amplified from the RNA transcripts. A first-round RT-PCR of the TCR CDR3 used the HTBI primer set with the Qiagen OneStep RT-PCR kit. TCRdb reprocessed the public reads (quality trimming at Q25 with fastp, clone calling with MiXCR) and kept in-frame beta chains. A single entry per CDR3 protein holds the most common genes and DNA from its merged rows. This sample comprises 500,000 or so distinct CDR3 sequences, under 20% of them detected only once. The ten largest clonotypes hold roughly a sixth of the sample. The material sequenced was blood. These receptors were obtained from a young woman with Graves' ophthalmopathy.

This clonotype has ten or more counts. The chain uses TRBV7-9 and TRBJ2-5, with no clear D. V lost 5 bases and J lost 1, with 14 bases in between. Germline V gives CDR1 SEHNR, CDR2 FQNEAQ (reference sequence). CDR3 length equals 15 residues. In DNA, the CDR3 is TGTGCCAGCAGCCTAGAGTTCCACCGCCAAGAGACCCAGTACTTC. This gives the protein CASSLEFHRQETQYF.

This clonotype was detected ten times or more. V and J are TRBV27 and TRBJ2-1, with 7 positions matching TRBD1. V dropped 3 bases and J dropped 0; count of bases not matched to a gene: 8. Germline V gene data show CDR1 as MNHEY and CDR2 as SMNVEV (reference sequence). This CDR3 region has 17 residues. The CDR3 DNA is TGTGCCAGCAGTTTGGGGACAGAACTGAGCTCCTACAATGAGCAGTTCTTC. Protein product: CASSLGTELSSYNEQFF.

Note on this clonotype: One end of the junction varies from germline; a read error may be responsible. This sequence joins TRBV9 and TRBJ2-1; 7 positions agree with TRBD2. Germline V gene lookup returns CDR1 SGDLS and CDR2 YYNGEE. The CDR3 is 16 residues long. The CDR3 DNA follows: TGTACCAGCAGCGTAGATCAAGCGGGAACCTACAATGAGCAGTTCTTC. Its translation is CTSSVDQAGTYNEQFF.

The V and J genes are TRBV5-1 and TRBJ1-1; 9 nucleotides align to TRBD1. The V gene end was trimmed by 4 bases and the J gene end by 6 bases; junction bases not matched to a gene: 10. The CDR3 spans 15 residues. Germline loops: CDR1 SGHRS, CDR2 YFSETQ. The CDR3 region has the DNA TGCGCCAGCAGCCTACAGGGGGCGATTGGCTCTGAAGCTTTCTTT. This encodes CASSLQGAIGSEAFF.

The sample holds many counts of this clonotype. The rearrangement joins TRBV20-1 to TRBJ2-3, with 11 bases fitting TRBD1. Unmatched junction bases numbered 6, after V lost 5 bases and J lost 5 bases. Germline V gene lookup returns CDR1 DFQATT and CDR2 SNEGSKA (reference sequence). The CDR3 has 14 residues. This chain's CDR3 is CSAPGQGVIDTQYF. CDR3 sequence (DNA): TGCAGTGCTCCGGGACAGGGGGTGATAGATACGCAGTATTTT.

This clonotype occurred many times. This chain connects TRBV11-2 to TRBJ1-1, with no clear D. Per the germline V gene, CDR1 is SGHAT and CDR2 is FQNNGV. The CDR3 extends over 19 amino acids. Trimming removed 1 base at V and 1 base at J, with 22 bases between. DNA for the CDR3: TGTGCCAGCAGCTTAGTCCGTTTAGAGTTTCTCGGGGAGAACACTGAAGCTTTCTTT. Translating gives CASSLVRLEFLGENTEAFF. Complete variable domain (other parts from reference TRBV11-2 and TRBJ1-1): EAGVAQSPRYKIIEKRQSVAFWCNPISGHATLYWYQQILGQGPKLLIQFQNNGVVDDSQLPKDRFSAERLKGVDSTLKIQPAKLEDSAVYLCASSLVRLEFLGENTEAFFGQGTRLTVV.

This clonotype turned up a few times. Given a much more abundant clone one base away, this may be a read error. The gene calls are TRBV7-9 and TRBJ2-1; D may be TRBD2 (6 bases). The CDR3 is made up of 14 amino acids. V was cut by 1 base and J by 12 bases, with 16 bases left in between. Germline CDR1 reads SEHNR; CDR2 reads FQNEAQ (reference sequence). The CDR3 sequence is CASSLVGLRDGQFF. The CDR3 DNA reads TGTGCCAGCAGCTTAGTCGGATTGCGGGATGGGCAGTTCTTC.

This clonotype was recorded at least ten times. The chain is built from TRBV2 and TRBJ2-7; TRBD1 agrees at 9 bases. Germline assignment: CDR1 SNHLY and CDR2 FYNNEI. This CDR3 has 14 amino acids. After removal of 8 bases from V and 1 base from J, the junction contained 6 bases not matched to a gene. CDR3 nucleotide sequence: TGTGCCAGCCGACGGGACAGGGATTCCTACGAGCAGTACTTC. Protein sequence: CASRRDRDSYEQYF.

This clonotype was seen ten or more times. The chain combines TRBV7-9 with TRBJ1-2; D perhaps matches TRBD1 (5 bases). The CDR3 sequence is 13 residues long. Germline V gene data show CDR1 as SEHNR and CDR2 as FQNEAQ (reference sequence). V was trimmed by 8 bases and J by 3 bases, leaving 13 bases between them. CDR3 region: CASASGGDYGYTF. The CDR3 DNA reads TGTGCCAGCGCCTCTGGGGGGGACTATGGCTACACCTTC.

This clonotype was detected many times. This rearrangement joins TRBV7-2 to TRBJ2-1; 8 bases are a match to TRBD2. Germline V gene lookup returns CDR1 SGHTA and CDR2 FQGNSA. CDR3 length equals 16 residues. The trim removed 1 base at V and 4 bases at J, leaving 6 bases unmatched. CDR3 nucleotide sequence: TGTGCCAGCAGCTTAGGTACTAGCGGAGCGTACAATGAGCAGTTCTTC. Amino acids: CASSLGTSGAYNEQFF.

This clonotype was counted at least ten times. The CDR3 nucleotides are TGTGCCAGCAGTTACTCACCTCAGGGGACCCTACATCAGCCCCAGCATTTT. It specifies CASSYSPQGTLHQPQHF. The rearrangement uses TRBV6-5 and TRBJ1-5, with a weak D call TRBD1 (6 bases). CDR1 MNHEY and CDR2 SVGAGI come from the germline V gene. The CDR3 consists of 17 residues. Trimming shortened V by 0 bases and J by 5 bases, and 17 bases separated the two germline ends.

This clonotype was picked up many times. The chain is built from TRBV7-2 and TRBJ2-5; 8 nucleotides align to TRBD1. V trimming: 5 bases; J trimming: 5 bases; junction bases outside the gene matches: 10. The germline V gene has CDR1 SGHTA and CDR2 FQGNSA. The CDR3 has 15 amino acids. The DNA of the CDR3 is TGTGCCAGCAGCCCCAGGGGGCGGACGACGGAGACCCAGTACTTC. This sequence encodes CASSPRGRTTETQYF.

The rearrangement links TRBV15 to TRBJ2-2; 15 bases fit TRBD2. This CDR3 contains 18 residues. V trimming: 2 bases; J trimming: 7 bases; junction bases outside the gene matches: 8. Per the germline V gene, CDR1 is LNHNV and CDR2 is YYDKDF (reference sequence). CDR3 amino acids: CATSRSRTSGRAGGELFF. CDR3 coding DNA: TGTGCCACCAGCAGATCTAGGACTAGCGGGAGGGCCGGCGGGGAGCTGTTTTTT.

This clonotype occurred a few times. The V gene is TRBV12-3 or TRBV12-4, the J gene TRBJ2-1; D uncertain. V was trimmed by 3 bases and J by 9 bases, leaving 12 bases between them. The CDR3 length is 13 residues. DNA for the CDR3: TGTGCCAGCAGTTTTCCCAACCTAGGTGAGCAGTTCTTC. This encodes CASSFPNLGEQFF.

This clonotype was picked up many times. The chain joins TRBV3-1 to TRBJ2-1; maybe TRBD2 (6 bases). This CDR3 region has 16 residues. Germline V gene lookup returns CDR1 LGHDT and CDR2 YNNKEL (reference sequence). Trimming pared 1 base from V and 8 bases from J, leaving 18 bases between. The CDR3 DNA follows: TGTGCCAGCAGCCAAGTATGCAGCGGGCAATGGCATGAGCAGTTCTTC. It is translated as CASSQVCSGQWHEQFF.

In this sample, this clonotype turned up many times. As DNA, the CDR3 is TGCGCCAGCAGCTTGGGTAGCGGGAGTGTCAACGAGCAGTACTTC. Translation: CASSLGSGSVNEQYF. The chain couples TRBV5-1 to TRBJ2-7, with TRBD2 matching 9 bases. The CDR3 has 15 residues. The ends lost 0 bases at V and 5 bases at J; junction bases unmatched: 6. CDR1 is SGHRS and CDR2 is YFSETQ in the germline V gene.

This clonotype was picked up many times. This rearrangement joins TRBV27 to TRBJ2-7; 12 bases agree with TRBD2. With 5 bases clipped from V and 7 bases from J, the junction kept 9 bases outside the gene matches. CDR1 is MNHEY and CDR2 is SMNVEV in the germline V gene (reference sequence). The CDR3 contains 15 residues. DNA of the CDR3: TGTGCCAGCAGTCCAGGCCTAGCGGGAGGGTGGGAGCAGTACTTC. Its protein product is CASSPGLAGGWEQYF.

This clonotype was seen a handful of times. The rearrangement uses TRBV7-6 and TRBJ2-3; 7 positions match TRBD2. The CDR3 runs to 16 residues. Germline trimming cut 2 bases from V and 3 bases from J; bases unmatched to any gene: 8. The germline CDR1 and CDR2 sequences are SGHVS and FNYEAQ. In nucleotides, the CDR3 is TGTGCCAGCAGCTTACCCCCGAGGGGAGGGACAGATACGCAGTATTTT. Translation gives CASSLPPRGGTDTQYF.

This clonotype was observed at least ten times. V gene TRBV3-1 combines with J gene TRBJ1-1; D gene uncertain. Germline loops: CDR1 LGHDT, CDR2 YNNKEL (reference sequence). Trimming shortened V by 4 bases and J by 2 bases, and 14 bases separated the two germline ends. CDR3 length equals 15 residues. The CDR3 spells CASSRAEDGNTEAFF. Written as DNA, the CDR3 is TGTGCCAGCAGCCGGGCGGAGGACGGTAACACTGAAGCTTTCTTT.

Many counts were recorded for this clonotype. The rearrangement uses TRBV6-1 and TRBJ1-5; TRBD1 might be the D (6 bases). Trimming pared 5 bases from V and 3 bases from J, leaving 11 bases between. Germline CDR1 reads MNHNS; CDR2 reads SASEGT. This CDR3 spans 14 amino acids. The chain's CDR3 is CASSLGQYNQPQHF. CDR3 sequence (DNA): TGTGCCAGCAGTTTAGGACAGTACAATCAGCCCCAGCATTTT.

This clonotype was counted at least ten times. The chain employs TRBV10-3 and TRBJ2-5, with TRBD1 matching over 7 bases. The CDR3 runs to 15 residues. Germline assignment: CDR1 ENHRY and CDR2 SYGVKD. V was clipped by 3 bases and J by 4 bases; unmatched bases: 8. CDR3 nucleotides: TGTGCCATCAGTGAAGGACAGGACTCGGGAGAGACCCAGTACTTC. It is translated as CAISEGQDSGETQYF.

This clonotype was observed a handful of times. This rearrangement joins TRBV29-1 to TRBJ1-3; 8 nucleotides match TRBD1. Germline V lookup: CDR1 SQVTM, CDR2 ANQGSEA. V shed 3 bases and J 4 bases; nucleotides not matched to a gene: 5. The CDR3 contains 14 residues. The CDR3: CSVDTWDRGNTIYF. The CDR3 nucleotides read TGCAGCGTTGACACCTGGGACAGGGGAAACACCATATATTTT.

The chain has TRBV7-9 and TRBJ1-2; the D is unclear. V was pared by 1 base and J by 1 base, with 13 bases between. The CDR3 is 16 amino acids. Germline V gives CDR1 SEHNR, CDR2 FQNEAQ (reference sequence). The CDR3 DNA reads as TGTGCCAGCAGCTTAGGAGCTGGAGGACTTAACTATGGCTACACCTTC. Its protein is CASSLGAGGLNYGYTF.

The J gene is TRBJ2-7, the V gene TRBV6-1; TRBD2 agrees at 13 bases. From germline, CDR1 is MNHNS and CDR2 SASEGT. The CDR3 contains 14 residues. Trimming removed 4 bases from V and 6 bases from J; junction bases left unmatched: 3. CDR3 coding DNA: TGTGCCAGCAGTGGGGGACTAGCGGGACGCGAGCAGTACTTC. Translation: CASSGGLAGREQYF.

This clonotype was seen ten or more times. J is TRBJ1-1 and V is TRBV20-1, with D uncertain. Trimming left V 3 bases short and J 3 bases short, with 17 bases between. Germline V gene lookup returns CDR1 DFQATT and CDR2 SNEGSKA (reference sequence). The CDR3 has 15 amino acids. CDR3 amino acids: CSASLGSEVDTEAFF. In nucleotides, the CDR3 is TGCAGTGCTAGTTTGGGAAGCGAGGTCGACACTGAAGCTTTCTTT.

This clonotype has at least ten counts. The rearrangement links TRBV3-1 to TRBJ2-1; 7 nucleotides match TRBD1. With 4 bases clipped from V and 10 bases from J, the junction kept 10 bases outside the gene matches. The CDR3 is 14 amino acids. Germline V gives CDR1 LGHDT, CDR2 YNNKEL (reference sequence). The CDR3 nucleotides are TGTGCCAGCAGCCGAGAGGGACAGCAATTAGAGCAGTTCTTC. Translation gives CASSREGQQLEQFF.

This clonotype was counted many times. V usage is TRBV20-1 and J usage is TRBJ2-1; a possible D gene is TRBD1 (5 bases). Germline CDR1 and CDR2: DFQATT and SNEGSKA (reference sequence). With 3 bases removed from V and 0 bases from J, the gap between germline ends came to 12 bases. This CDR3 spans 15 amino acids. CDR3 bases: TGCAGTGCTAGGGGCAGGGTCAGCTCCTACAATGAGCAGTTCTTC. Its translation: CSARGRVSSYNEQFF.

This clonotype was counted at least ten times. The J gene is TRBJ2-7, the V gene TRBV11-1, with D possibly matching TRBD1 (5 bases). The CDR3 totals 14 residues. The germline V gene has CDR1 SGHAT and CDR2 FQDESV (reference sequence). The V gene lost 0 bases and the J gene lost 6 bases, with 12 bases spanning the gap. The CDR3 DNA sequence: TGTGCCAGCAGCTTAGCAGTTTGGCAGGGCGAGCAGTACTTC. Translating it yields CASSLAVWQGEQYF.

Ten or more counts support this clonotype. The chain is built from TRBV5-8 and TRBJ1-2; tentatively, D is TRBD1 (6 bases). The CDR3 is made up of 14 amino acids. V shed 4 bases and J shed 7 bases, with 17 bases lying between them. Germline V gene sequence: CDR1 SGHTS, CDR2 YDEGEE. CDR3 protein: CASSRRQGNGGYTF. The CDR3 nucleotides are TGTGCCAGCAGCCGGCGGCAGGGGAACGGTGGCTACACCTTC.